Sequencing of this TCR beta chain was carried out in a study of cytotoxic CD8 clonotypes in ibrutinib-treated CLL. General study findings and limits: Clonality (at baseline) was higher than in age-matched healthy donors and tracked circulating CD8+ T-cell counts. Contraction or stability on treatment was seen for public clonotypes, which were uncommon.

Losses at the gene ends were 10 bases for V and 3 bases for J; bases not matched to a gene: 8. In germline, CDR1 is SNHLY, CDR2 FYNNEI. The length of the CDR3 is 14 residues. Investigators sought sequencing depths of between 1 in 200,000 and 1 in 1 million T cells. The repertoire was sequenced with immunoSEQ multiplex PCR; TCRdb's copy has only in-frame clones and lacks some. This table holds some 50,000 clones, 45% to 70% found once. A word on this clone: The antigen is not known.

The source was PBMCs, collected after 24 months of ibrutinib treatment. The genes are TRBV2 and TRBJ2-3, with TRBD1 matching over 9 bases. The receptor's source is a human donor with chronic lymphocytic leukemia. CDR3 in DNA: TGTGCCACCCCGATGGGACAGGGTACAGATACGCAGTATTTT. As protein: CATPMGQGTDTQYF.